A selection of T cell receptor beta chains follows, all from one sample in a study of blood T cell dynamics during melanoma immunotherapy. The protocol was immunoSEQ multiplex PCR, while the TCRdb copy is restricted to in-frame clones and leaves out a portion. Of around 8,000 clones listed, 85% are singletons. The specimen was blood, collected from a patient treated with checkpoint blockade. The receptors were sampled from a human donor with melanoma. Both conserved end residues are part of each CDR3. The D gene is left open where the match is weak. Size is stated for part of the rows, as once, few or many counts, or as a class when the clone is expanded.

-	TRBV28	-	18	TRBJ1-6	TGTGCCAGCCACTGGGGCGGATCGGCTAAGACCGATAATTCACCCCTCCACTTT	CASHWGGSAKTDNSPLHF
-	TRBV28	TRBD1	15	TRBJ1-1	TGTGCCAGCAGTTTAAGGGGGCCCTCAGTCACTGAAGCTTTCTTT	CASSLRGPSVTEAFF
once	TRBV28	-	15	TRBJ1-3	TGTGCCAGCAGTCCACCCGGGGGGTCTGGAAACACCATATATTTT	CASSPPGGSGNTIYF
-	TRBV5-6	TRBD2	16	TRBJ2-7	TGTGCCAGCAGCTTGGTGGGACTAGCGGCCCGCTACGAGCAGTACTTC	CASSLVGLAARYEQYF
-	TRBV5-6	-	15	TRBJ2-7	TGTGCCAGCAGCTTGAGAGGCGGACAGTCTCGTGAGCAGTACTTC	CASSLRGGQSREQYF
-	TRBV7-8	-	15	TRBJ2-5	TGTGCCAGCAGCTTGGCGACCGGGAGATGGGAGACCCAGTACTTC	CASSLATGRWETQYF
-	TRBV4-2	-	16	TRBJ1-5	TGTGCCAGCAGCCAAGATAGAACCGTTAGCAATCAGCCCCAGCATTTT	CASSQDRTVSNQPQHF
-	TRBV2	TRBD1	15	TRBJ1-5	TGTGCCAGTTCGGGGACAGGGGGGGAGGATCAGCCCCAGCATTTT	CASSGTGGEDQPQHF
-	TRBV27	-	13	TRBJ2-7	TGTGCCAGCAGTTTCAGGGCCAACTACGAGCAGTACTTC	CASSFRANYEQYF
-	TRBV2	TRBD2	20	TRBJ2-5	TGTGCCAGCAGTGAAGCGTCACGGGAGGGTGCTCGCCCCGGCAGGGGGACCCAGTACTTC	CASSEASREGARPGRGTQYF
-	TRBV9	-	13	TRBJ2-7	TGTGCCAGCAGCGTAGAAGACTCCTACGAGCAGTACTTC	CASSVEDSYEQYF
-	TRBV5-1	TRBD1	13	TRBJ1-1	TGCGCCAGCAGCCCCTTTGGGACAGGAGAAGCTTTCTTT	CASSPFGTGEAFF
-	TRBV29-1	TRBD2	13	TRBJ2-7	TGCAGCGTTGGATCCGGGGAGGGTGGAGAGCAGTACTTC	CSVGSGEGGEQYF
-	TRBV5-1	TRBD1	15	TRBJ1-4	TGCGCCAGCAGCTCCACAGGGGCCCTCTATGAAAAACTGTTTTTT	CASSSTGALYEKLFF
-	TRBV11-2	-	13	TRBJ2-7	TGTGCCAGCAGCGTGGAGGCCGCCTACGCGCAGTACTTC	CASSVEAAYAQYF
-	TRBV7-6	-	15	TRBJ1-2	TGTGCCAGCAGCTCGGAACAGGGTGGAGACTATGGCTACACCTTC	CASSSEQGGDYGYTF
-	TRBV4-2	-	18	TRBJ2-7	TGTGCCAGCAGCCAAGCCGGGGTGGCAGGCACCCACTCCTACGAGCAGTACTTC	CASSQAGVAGTHSYEQYF
-	TRBV27	TRBD1	14	TRBJ1-5	TGTGCCAGCAGTTTTGGACAGGCCAATCAGCCCCAGCATTTT	CASSFGQANQPQHF
-	TRBV5-4	-	14	TRBJ1-1	TGTGCCACGAGCCTGGGGGGCCTGAACACTGAAGCTTTCTTT	CATSLGGLNTEAFF
-	TRBV21-1	-	22	TRBJ2-7	TGTGCCAGCAGCAAAAAGTGCCGGGACCCAGGGCTACGTGGCTACTACTACTACGAGCAGTACTTC	CASSKKCRDPGLRGYYYYEQYF
-	TRBV6-1	-	14	TRBJ2-1	TGTGCCAGCAGTGATAACCCCTTGGTCAATGAGCAGTTCTTC	CASSDNPLVNEQFF
-	TRBV23-1	-	13	TRBJ1-2	TGCGCCAGCAGTCCGTCGGATTTCTATGGCTACACCTTC	CASSPSDFYGYTF
-	TRBV25-1	-	15	TRBJ1-2	TGTGCCAGCAGTGAATTGACCGACGTCTTTAGGGGCTACACCTTC	CASSELTDVFRGYTF
-	TRBV19	-	14	TRBJ2-1	TGTGCCAGTAGTATAGTTTCAGGGAACGGCGAGCAGTTCTTC	CASSIVSGNGEQFF
-	TRBV7-2	-	16	TRBJ1-1	TGTGCCAGCAGCTTATTGAGGGGACGGGGGAACACTGAAGCTTTCTTT	CASSLLRGRGNTEAFF
-	TRBV2	-	15	TRBJ2-5	TGTGCCAGCAGGTTACAGGGAGTTGGGGTAGAGACCCAGTACTTC	CASRLQGVGVETQYF
-	TRBV6-6	-	16	TRBJ2-7	TGTGCCAGCAGTTCTTTGGACGGTTTCAGCTCCTACGAGCAGTACTTC	CASSSLDGFSSYEQYF
-	TRBV7-2	-	16	TRBJ1-3	TGTGCCAGCAGCTTAAGGTCACAGACAAAGGGAAACACCATATATTTT	CASSLRSQTKGNTIYF
-	TRBV5-8	-	14	TRBJ2-7	TGTGCCAGCACCCTGCTAGGGTTCTCCTACGAGCAGTACTTC	CASTLLGFSYEQYF
-	TRBV11-2	-	19	TRBJ1-6	TGTGCTAGCAGCTTTGGGCTGGGGGGGTCGAGCTCCTATAATTCACCCCTCCACTTT	CASSFGLGGSSSYNSPLHF
-	TRBV20-1	-	11	TRBJ1-1	TGCAGTGCTTTGAAGAACACTGAAGCTTTCTTT	CSALKNTEAFF
-	TRBV9	-	15	TRBJ2-7	TGTGCCAGCAGCGTAGATCCTGTGAGCTCCTACGAGCAGTACTTC	CASSVDPVSSYEQYF
-	TRBV28	-	16	TRBJ1-3	TGTGCCAGCAGTCCCTGGGGGGGTCTCTCTGGAAACACCATATATTTT	CASSPWGGLSGNTIYF
few	TRBV2	TRBD2	14	TRBJ2-7	TGTGCCAGCAGTGGACTAGCGGGTACCTACGAGCAGTACTTC	CASSGLAGTYEQYF
once	TRBV27	-	15	TRBJ1-6	TGTGCCAGCAGGGAGCCGGGGGCCGTAAATTCACCCCTCCACTTT	CASREPGAVNSPLHF
-	TRBV13	TRBD2	17	TRBJ2-7	TGTGCCAGCAGCTTAGCTGGCGGGAGGCTTAGCTCCTACGAGCAGTACTTC	CASSLAGGRLSSYEQYF
-	TRBV27	-	13	TRBJ2-7	TGTGCCAGCAGTTTAGGACGGAGGTACGAGCAGTACTTC	CASSLGRRYEQYF
-	TRBV7-2	-	14	TRBJ1-1	TGTGCCAGCAGCTTCGGACTCCCTAACACTGAAGCTTTCTTT	CASSFGLPNTEAFF
-	TRBV6-1	-	15	TRBJ1-5	TGTGCCAGCAGTGACCAGGGGCGCGAGGCTCAGCCCCAGCATTTT	CASSDQGREAQPQHF
-	TRBV10-2	-	15	TRBJ2-3	TGCGCCAGCAGTCCCTCGACTGACCGAACAGATACGCAGTATTTT	CASSPSTDRTDTQYF
-	TRBV7-9	-	15	TRBJ1-5	TGTGCCAGCAGCCCGATTGAGGCGGGCGATCAGCCCCAGCATTTT	CASSPIEAGDQPQHF
-	TRBV14	TRBD1	13	TRBJ2-7	TGTGCCAGCAGCCGGACAGGTACCTACGAGCAGTACTTC	CASSRTGTYEQYF
-	TRBV19	TRBD1	18	TRBJ1-5	TGTGCCAGTAGCGTGGGTTCTCGACAGGGCAAGGAGCGTCAGCCCCAGCATTTT	CASSVGSRQGKERQPQHF
-	TRBV6-1	TRBD1	15	TRBJ1-1	TGTGCCAGCAGTGAATATACAGGGGGAAGGACTGAAGCTTTCTTT	CASSEYTGGRTEAFF
once	TRBV5-1	-	13	TRBJ2-7	TGCGCCAGCAGCTTGGTTCTAGCCGGCGAGCAGTACTTC	CASSLVLAGEQYF
few	TRBV19	-	15	TRBJ1-3	TGTGCCAGTAGTATTCGGGTTTCGGCTGGAAACACCATATATTTT	CASSIRVSAGNTIYF